The present T cell receptor beta chain was sequenced within a study of blood T cell repertoires in COVID-19. Study as a whole: Specimens from acute and convalescent COVID-19 originated in the United States, Italy and Spain. T cells, B-cell-depleted T cells, or PBMCs supplied cDNA or gDNA.

This clone occurred once. Followed over time, Seattle patients had been enrolled while infection was active. CDR1 and CDR2 (germline): MNHEY, SMNVEV (reference sequence). The CDR3 is 15 residues long. V lost 5 bases to trimming and J lost 0 bases; unmatched junction nucleotides: 7. The table came from immunoSEQ multiplex PCR; TCRdb's copy has only in-frame clones and leaves some out. The sample comprises tens of thousands of clones, approximately 92% of which are singletons, and roughly 45% rests with the top ten. The source is a woman aged 55-69 years with COVID-19, enrolled during active disease. The chain has TRBV27 and TRBJ2-7; 7 bases agree with TRBD1. What was sequenced was peripheral blood. For the CDR3, the DNA is TGTGCCAGCAGTCCACAGGCAGGGGGCTCCTACGAGCAGTACTTC. Translation gives CASSPQAGGSYEQYF.